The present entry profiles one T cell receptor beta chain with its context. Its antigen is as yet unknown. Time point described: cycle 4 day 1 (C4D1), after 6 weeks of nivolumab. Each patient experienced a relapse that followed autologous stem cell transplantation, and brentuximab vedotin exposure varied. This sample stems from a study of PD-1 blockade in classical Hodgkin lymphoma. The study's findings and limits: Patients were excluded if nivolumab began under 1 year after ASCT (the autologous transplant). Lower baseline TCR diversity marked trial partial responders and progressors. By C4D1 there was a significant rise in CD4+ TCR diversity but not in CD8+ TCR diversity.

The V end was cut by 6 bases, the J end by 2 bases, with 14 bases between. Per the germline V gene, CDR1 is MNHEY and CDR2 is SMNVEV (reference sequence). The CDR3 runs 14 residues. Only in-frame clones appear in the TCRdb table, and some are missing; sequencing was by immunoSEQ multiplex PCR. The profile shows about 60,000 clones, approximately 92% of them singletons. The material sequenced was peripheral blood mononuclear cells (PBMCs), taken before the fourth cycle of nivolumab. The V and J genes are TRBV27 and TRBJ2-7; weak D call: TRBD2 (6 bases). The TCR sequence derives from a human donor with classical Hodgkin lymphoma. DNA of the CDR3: TGTGCCAGCAGGCGGGACCCTTCAGCCTACGAGCAGTACTTC. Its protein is CASRRDPSAYEQYF.